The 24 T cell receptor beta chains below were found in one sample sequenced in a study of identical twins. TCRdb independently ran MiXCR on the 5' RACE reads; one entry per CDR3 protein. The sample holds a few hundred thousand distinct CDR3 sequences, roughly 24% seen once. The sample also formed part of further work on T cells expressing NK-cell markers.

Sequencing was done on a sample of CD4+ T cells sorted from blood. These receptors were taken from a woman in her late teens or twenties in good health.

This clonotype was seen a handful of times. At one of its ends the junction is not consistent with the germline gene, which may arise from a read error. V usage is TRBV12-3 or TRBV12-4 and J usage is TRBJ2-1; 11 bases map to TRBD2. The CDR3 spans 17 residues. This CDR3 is CASRLAGGAGVNDEQFF. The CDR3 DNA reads TGTGCCAGCAGGTTAGCGGGAGGGGCAGGGGTAAACGATGAGCAGTTCTTC.

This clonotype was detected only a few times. The CDR3 reads CASSHGTGENEQYF. CDR3 bases: TGTGCCAGCAGCCATGGGACAGGGGAAAACGAGCAGTACTTC. The chain joins TRBV3-1 to TRBJ2-7, with TRBD1 identical over 10 bases. Losses at the gene ends were 3 bases for V and 5 bases for J; bases not matched to a gene: 4. Germline values: CDR1 LGHDT, CDR2 YNNKEL (reference sequence). The CDR3 runs to 14 residues.

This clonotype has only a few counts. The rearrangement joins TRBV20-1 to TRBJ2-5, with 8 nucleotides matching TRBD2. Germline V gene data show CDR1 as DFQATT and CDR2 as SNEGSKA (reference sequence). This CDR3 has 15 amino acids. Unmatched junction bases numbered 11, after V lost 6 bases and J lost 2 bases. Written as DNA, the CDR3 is TGCAGTGCCCGCCGCACGGGCGGGAGGCAAGAGACCCAGTACTTC. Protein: CSARRTGGRQETQYF.

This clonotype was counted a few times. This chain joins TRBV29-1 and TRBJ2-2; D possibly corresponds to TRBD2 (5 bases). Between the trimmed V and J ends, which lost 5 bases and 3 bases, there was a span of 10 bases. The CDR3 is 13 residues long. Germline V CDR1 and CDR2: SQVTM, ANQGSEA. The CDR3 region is CSVRVGDTGELFF. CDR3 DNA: TGCAGCGTTCGGGTCGGGGACACCGGGGAGCTGTTTTTT.

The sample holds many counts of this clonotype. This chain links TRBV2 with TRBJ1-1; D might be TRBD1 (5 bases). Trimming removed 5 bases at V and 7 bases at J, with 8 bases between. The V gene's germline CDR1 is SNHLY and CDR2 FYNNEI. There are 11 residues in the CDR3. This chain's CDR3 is CASSYDSEAFF. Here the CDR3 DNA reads TGTGCCAGCAGTTACGACAGTGAAGCTTTCTTT.

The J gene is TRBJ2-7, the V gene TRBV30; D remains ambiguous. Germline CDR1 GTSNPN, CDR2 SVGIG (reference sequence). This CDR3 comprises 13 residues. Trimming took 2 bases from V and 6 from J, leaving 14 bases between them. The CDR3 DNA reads TGTGCCTGGAGTAGAGGAACCTTAGGCGAGCAGTACTTC. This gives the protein CAWSRGTLGEQYF.

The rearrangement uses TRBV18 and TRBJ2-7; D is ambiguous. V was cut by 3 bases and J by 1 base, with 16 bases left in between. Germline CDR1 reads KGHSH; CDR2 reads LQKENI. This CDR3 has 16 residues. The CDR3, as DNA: TGTGCCAGCTCACCTTTCAGAGACACGGTTTCCTACGAGCAGTACTTC. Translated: CASSPFRDTVSYEQYF.

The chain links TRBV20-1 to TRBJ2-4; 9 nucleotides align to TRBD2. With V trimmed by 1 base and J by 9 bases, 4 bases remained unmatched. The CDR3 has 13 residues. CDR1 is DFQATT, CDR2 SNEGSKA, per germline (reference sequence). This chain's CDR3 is CSARVAGVSIQYF. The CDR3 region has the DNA TGCAGTGCTAGAGTAGCGGGGGTCTCCATTCAGTACTTC.

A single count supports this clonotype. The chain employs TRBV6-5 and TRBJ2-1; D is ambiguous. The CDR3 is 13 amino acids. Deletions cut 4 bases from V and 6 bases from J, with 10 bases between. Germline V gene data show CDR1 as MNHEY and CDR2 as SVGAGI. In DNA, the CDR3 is TGTGCCAGCAGTTCCCTACTCATCAATGAGCAGTTCTTC. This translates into CASSSLLINEQFF.

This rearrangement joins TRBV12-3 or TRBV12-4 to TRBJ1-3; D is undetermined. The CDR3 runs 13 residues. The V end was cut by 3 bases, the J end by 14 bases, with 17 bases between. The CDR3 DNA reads TGTGCCAGCAGTTTGCGAAGGGTTGTCCCCCTATATTTT. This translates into CASSLRRVVPLYF.

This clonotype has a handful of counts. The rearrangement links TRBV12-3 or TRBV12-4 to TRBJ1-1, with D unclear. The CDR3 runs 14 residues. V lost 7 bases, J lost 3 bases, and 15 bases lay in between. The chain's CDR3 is CASILGRSYTEAFF. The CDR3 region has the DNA TGTGCCAGCATCCTGGGGAGGTCGTACACTGAAGCTTTCTTT.

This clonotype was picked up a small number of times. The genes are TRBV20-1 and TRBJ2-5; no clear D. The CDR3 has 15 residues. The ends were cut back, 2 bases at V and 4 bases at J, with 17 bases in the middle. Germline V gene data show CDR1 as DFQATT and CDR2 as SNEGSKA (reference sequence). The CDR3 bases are TGCAGTGCTAGAAGTCAAACCCCGATGGGAGAGACCCAGTACTTC. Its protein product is CSARSQTPMGETQYF.

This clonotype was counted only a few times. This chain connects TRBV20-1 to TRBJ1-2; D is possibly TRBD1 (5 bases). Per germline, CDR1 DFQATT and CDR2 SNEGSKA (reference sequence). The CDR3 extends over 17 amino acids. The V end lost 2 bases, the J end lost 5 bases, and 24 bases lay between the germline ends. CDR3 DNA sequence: TGCAGTGCTAGATTTGTTGGCAGGGCAAGGCAAGGGTATGGCTACACCTTC. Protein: CSARFVGRARQGYGYTF.

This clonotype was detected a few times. The CDR3 DNA reads TGCAGCGCGGGGCTGGACAGGGAAGGATCTGGCTACACCTTC. Translating gives CSAGLDREGSGYTF. This sequence joins TRBV29-1 and TRBJ1-2; 8 positions match TRBD1. Trimming removed 7 bases from V and 7 bases from J; junction bases left unmatched: 14. This CDR3 spans 14 amino acids. Germline-derived CDR1 and CDR2 are SQVTM and ANQGSEA.

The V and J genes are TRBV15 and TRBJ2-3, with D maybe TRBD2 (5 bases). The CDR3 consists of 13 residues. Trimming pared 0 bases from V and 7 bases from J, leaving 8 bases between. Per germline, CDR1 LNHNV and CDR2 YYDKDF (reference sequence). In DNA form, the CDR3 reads TGTGCCACCAGCAGAGATAAGGACTATACGCAGTATTTT. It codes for CATSRDKDYTQYF.

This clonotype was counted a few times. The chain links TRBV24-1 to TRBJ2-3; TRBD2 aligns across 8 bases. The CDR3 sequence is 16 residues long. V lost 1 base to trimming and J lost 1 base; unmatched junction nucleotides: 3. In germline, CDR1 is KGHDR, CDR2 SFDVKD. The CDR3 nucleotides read TGTGCCACCAGTGATTTTAGCGGGAAAGGCACAGATACGCAGTATTTT. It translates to CATSDFSGKGTDTQYF.

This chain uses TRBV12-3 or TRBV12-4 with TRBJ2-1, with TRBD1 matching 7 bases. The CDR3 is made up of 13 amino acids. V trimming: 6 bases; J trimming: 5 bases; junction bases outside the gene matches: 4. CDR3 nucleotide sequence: TGTGCCAGCAGGGGACAGAACAACAATGAGCAGTTCTTC. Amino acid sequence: CASRGQNNNEQFF.

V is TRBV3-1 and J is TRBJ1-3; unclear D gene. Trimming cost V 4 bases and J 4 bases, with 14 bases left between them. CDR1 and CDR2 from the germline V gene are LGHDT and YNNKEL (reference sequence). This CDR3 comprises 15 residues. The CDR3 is CASSPDSNPGNTIYF. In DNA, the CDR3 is TGTGCCAGCAGCCCAGATTCTAACCCCGGAAACACCATATATTTT. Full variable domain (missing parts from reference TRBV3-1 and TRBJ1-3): DTAVSQTPKYLVTQMGNDKSIKCEQNLGHDTMYWYKQDSKKFLKIMFSYNNKELIINETVPNRFSPKSPDKAHLNLHINSLELGDSAVYFCASSPDSNPGNTIYFGEGSWLTVV.

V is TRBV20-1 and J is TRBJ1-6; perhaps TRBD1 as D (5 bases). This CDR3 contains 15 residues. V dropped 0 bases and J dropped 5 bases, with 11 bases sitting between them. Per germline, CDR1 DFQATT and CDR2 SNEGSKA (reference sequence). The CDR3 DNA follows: TGCAGTGCTAGAGACGGGACTGGGCATAATTCACCCCTCCACTTT. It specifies CSARDGTGHNSPLHF.

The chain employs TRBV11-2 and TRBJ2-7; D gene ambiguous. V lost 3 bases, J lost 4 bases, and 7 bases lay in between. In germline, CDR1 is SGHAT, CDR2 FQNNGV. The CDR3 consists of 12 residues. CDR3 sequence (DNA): TGTGCCAGCAGCTTCATGAGGTACGAGCAGTACTTC. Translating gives CASSFMRYEQYF.

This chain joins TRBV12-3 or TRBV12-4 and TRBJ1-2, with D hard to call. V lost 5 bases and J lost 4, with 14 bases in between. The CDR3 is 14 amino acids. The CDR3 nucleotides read TGTGCCAGCAGTCCGCACGGGGTATTCTATGGCTACACCTTC. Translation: CASSPHGVFYGYTF.

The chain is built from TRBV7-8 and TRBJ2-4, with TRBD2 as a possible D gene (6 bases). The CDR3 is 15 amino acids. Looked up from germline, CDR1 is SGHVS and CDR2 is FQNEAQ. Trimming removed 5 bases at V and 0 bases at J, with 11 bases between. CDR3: CASSTSGLAKNIQYF. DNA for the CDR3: TGTGCCAGCAGCACCAGCGGGTTAGCCAAAAACATTCAGTACTTC.

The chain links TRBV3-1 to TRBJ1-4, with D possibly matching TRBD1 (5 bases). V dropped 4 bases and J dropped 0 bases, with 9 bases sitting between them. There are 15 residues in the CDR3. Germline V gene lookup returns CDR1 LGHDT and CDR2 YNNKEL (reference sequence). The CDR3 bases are TGTGCCAGCAGCCTTAGGGGCTCAACTAATGAAAAACTGTTTTTT. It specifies CASSLRGSTNEKLFF.

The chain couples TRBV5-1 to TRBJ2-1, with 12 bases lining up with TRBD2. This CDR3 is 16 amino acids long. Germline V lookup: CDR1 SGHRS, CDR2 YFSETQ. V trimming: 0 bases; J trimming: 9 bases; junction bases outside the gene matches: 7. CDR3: CASSLGASGGVGEQFF. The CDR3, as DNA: TGCGCCAGCAGCTTGGGAGCTAGCGGGGGGGTCGGTGAGCAGTTCTTC.